These 8 T cell receptor beta chains share one sample of origin, sequenced in a study of CD8+ T cells in alopecia areata. cDNA reverse transcribed from extracted RNA served as the sequencing template. Produced via immunoSEQ multiplex PCR; TCRdb's table is partial and in-frame only. The data show 200,000 to 250,000 clones, about 68% seen once. The sequenced sample was CD4+ T cells sorted from blood, obtained at week 0. Source of these receptors: a human donor with alopecia areata.

As regards this clone: Other DNA sequences of this sample code for an identical CDR3. The rearrangement joins TRBV29-1 to TRBJ1-2, with TRBD1 identical over 7 bases. V gave up 5 bases and J gave up 3 bases; unmatched junction bases: 3. CDR1 is SQVTM and CDR2 is ANQGSEA in the germline V gene. This CDR3 spans 12 amino acids. This chain's CDR3 is CSVRTGDYGYTF. The CDR3 DNA is TGCAGCGTTCGGACAGGTGACTATGGCTACACCTTC.

V usage is TRBV30 and J usage is TRBJ2-2; D ambiguous. Germline CDR1 and CDR2: GTSNPN and SVGIG (reference sequence). V gave up 1 base and J gave up 7 bases, with 4 bases separating them. The CDR3 consists of 11 residues. The CDR3 here is CAWSEFGELFF. For the CDR3, the DNA is TGTGCCTGGAGTGAGTTCGGGGAGCTGTTTTTT.

This chain connects TRBV29-1 to TRBJ1-5; D is uncertain. Germline V gene sequence: CDR1 SQVTM, CDR2 ANQGSEA. V was clipped by 7 bases and J by 2 bases, with 9 bases between them. CDR3 size: 12 residues. The CDR3 spells CSGADGNQPQHF. CDR3 bases: TGCAGCGGGGCAGACGGCAATCAGCCCCAGCATTTT.

This chain joins TRBV30 and TRBJ1-2; a possible D gene is TRBD1 (5 bases). CDR1 and CDR2 from the germline V gene are GTSNPN and SVGIG (reference sequence). V was trimmed by 7 bases and J by 8 bases, leaving 20 bases between them. The CDR3 sequence is 13 residues long. CDR3 loop: CAFWDRLFEGYTF. CDR3 coding DNA: TGTGCCTTTTGGGACCGATTGTTCGAGGGCTACACCTTC.

This clone was picked up a small number of times. This rearrangement joins TRBV5-1 to TRBJ2-1; TRBD2 matches at 11 bases. Germline V gene sequence: CDR1 SGHRS, CDR2 YFSETQ. There are 15 residues in the CDR3. V shed 3 bases and J 3 bases; nucleotides not matched to a gene: 2. Here the CDR3 DNA reads TGCGCCAGCAGCTCCGGGACTAGCGGCTACAATGAGCAGTTCTTC. It codes for CASSSGTSGYNEQFF. The full variable domain, rest sourced from reference TRBV5-1 and TRBJ2-1, is KAGVTQTPRYLIKTRGQQVTLSCSPISGHRSVSWYQQTPGQGLQFLFEYFSETQRNKGNFPGRFSGRQFSNSRSEMNVSTLELGDSALYLCASSSGTSGYNEQFFGPGTRLTVL.

This chain joins TRBV30 and TRBJ2-1; D possibly uses TRBD1 or TRBD2 (6 bases each). This CDR3 comprises 13 residues. Germline V gene data show CDR1 as GTSNPN and CDR2 as SVGIG (reference sequence). V was shortened by 3 bases and J by 2 bases, with 8 bases between the two germline ends. The CDR3 bases are TGTGCCTGGAGAAGGGGGGCCTACAATGAGCAGTTCTTC. Translation gives CAWRRGAYNEQFF.

The chain uses TRBV7-6 and TRBJ2-3; 9 bases are shared with TRBD2. Germline assignment: CDR1 SGHVS and CDR2 FNYEAQ. The CDR3 runs to 14 residues. Trimming at V came to 1 base and at J to 8 bases, leaving 4 bases not matched to a gene. The CDR3 spells CASSLVSGGSTQYF. The CDR3, as DNA: TGTGCCAGCAGCTTAGTTAGCGGGGGCAGTACGCAGTATTTT.

This clone was detected a few times. J is TRBJ1-1 and V is TRBV30; D possibly corresponds to TRBD1 (5 bases). The CDR3 extends over 13 amino acids. From germline, CDR1 is GTSNPN and CDR2 SVGIG (reference sequence). V was clipped by 7 bases and J by 4 bases, with 16 bases between them. CDR3 sequence reads: CALNDLGVTEAFF. The CDR3 region has the DNA TGTGCCTTGAACGATCTAGGGGTCACTGAAGCTTTCTTT.